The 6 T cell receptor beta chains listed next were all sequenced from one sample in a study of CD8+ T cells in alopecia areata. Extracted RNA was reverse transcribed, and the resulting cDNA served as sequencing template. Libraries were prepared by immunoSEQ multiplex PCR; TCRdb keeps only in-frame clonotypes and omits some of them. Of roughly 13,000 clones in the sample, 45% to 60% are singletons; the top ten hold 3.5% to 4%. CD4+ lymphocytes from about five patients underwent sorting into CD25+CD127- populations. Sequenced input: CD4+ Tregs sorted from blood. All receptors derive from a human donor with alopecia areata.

CDR3 sequence: CASSKRLTSYEQYF. Written as DNA, the CDR3 is TGTGCCAGCAGTAAGAGGTTGACCTCCTACGAGCAGTACTTC. This chain connects TRBV6-5 to TRBJ2-7; no definite D call. Trimming cost V 5 bases and J 0 bases, with 11 bases left between them. This CDR3 region has 14 residues. Looked up from germline, CDR1 is MNHEY and CDR2 is SVGAGI.

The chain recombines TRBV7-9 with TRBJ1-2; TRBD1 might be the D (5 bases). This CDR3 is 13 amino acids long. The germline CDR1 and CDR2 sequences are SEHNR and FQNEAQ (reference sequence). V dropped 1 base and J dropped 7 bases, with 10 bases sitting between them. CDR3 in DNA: TGTGCCAGCAGCTTAGAGGCGAGGGGTGGCTACACCTTC. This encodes CASSLEARGGYTF.

DNA of the CDR3: TGTGCCATCAGTGAGACGGGACAGGGATTATACGAGCAGTACTTC. Translating gives CAISETGQGLYEQYF. The chain recombines TRBV10-3 with TRBJ2-7; 9 nucleotides agree with TRBD1. This CDR3 is built from 15 residues. Trimming cost V 2 bases and J 4 bases; bases outside gene matches: 6. Germline-derived CDR1 and CDR2 are ENHRY and SYGVKD.

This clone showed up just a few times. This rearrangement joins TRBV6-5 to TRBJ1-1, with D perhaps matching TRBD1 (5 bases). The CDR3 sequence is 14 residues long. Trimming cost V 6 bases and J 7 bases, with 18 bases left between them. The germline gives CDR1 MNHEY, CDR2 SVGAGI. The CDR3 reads CASRPPGADNEAFF. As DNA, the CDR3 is TGTGCCAGCAGACCGCCTGGGGCCGATAATGAAGCTTTCTTT.

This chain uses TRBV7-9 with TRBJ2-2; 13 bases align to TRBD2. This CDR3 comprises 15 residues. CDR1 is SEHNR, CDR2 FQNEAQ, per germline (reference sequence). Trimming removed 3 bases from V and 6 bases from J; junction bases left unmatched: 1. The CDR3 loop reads CASSFGLAGAGELFF. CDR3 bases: TGTGCCAGCAGCTTCGGACTAGCGGGAGCCGGGGAGCTGTTTTTT.

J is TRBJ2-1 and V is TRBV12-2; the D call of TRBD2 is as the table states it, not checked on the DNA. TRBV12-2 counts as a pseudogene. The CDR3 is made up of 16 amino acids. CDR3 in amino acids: CASPRYTGTSYNEQFF. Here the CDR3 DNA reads TGTGCAAGTCCCCGATACACCGGGACTTCATACAATGAGCAGTTCTTC.